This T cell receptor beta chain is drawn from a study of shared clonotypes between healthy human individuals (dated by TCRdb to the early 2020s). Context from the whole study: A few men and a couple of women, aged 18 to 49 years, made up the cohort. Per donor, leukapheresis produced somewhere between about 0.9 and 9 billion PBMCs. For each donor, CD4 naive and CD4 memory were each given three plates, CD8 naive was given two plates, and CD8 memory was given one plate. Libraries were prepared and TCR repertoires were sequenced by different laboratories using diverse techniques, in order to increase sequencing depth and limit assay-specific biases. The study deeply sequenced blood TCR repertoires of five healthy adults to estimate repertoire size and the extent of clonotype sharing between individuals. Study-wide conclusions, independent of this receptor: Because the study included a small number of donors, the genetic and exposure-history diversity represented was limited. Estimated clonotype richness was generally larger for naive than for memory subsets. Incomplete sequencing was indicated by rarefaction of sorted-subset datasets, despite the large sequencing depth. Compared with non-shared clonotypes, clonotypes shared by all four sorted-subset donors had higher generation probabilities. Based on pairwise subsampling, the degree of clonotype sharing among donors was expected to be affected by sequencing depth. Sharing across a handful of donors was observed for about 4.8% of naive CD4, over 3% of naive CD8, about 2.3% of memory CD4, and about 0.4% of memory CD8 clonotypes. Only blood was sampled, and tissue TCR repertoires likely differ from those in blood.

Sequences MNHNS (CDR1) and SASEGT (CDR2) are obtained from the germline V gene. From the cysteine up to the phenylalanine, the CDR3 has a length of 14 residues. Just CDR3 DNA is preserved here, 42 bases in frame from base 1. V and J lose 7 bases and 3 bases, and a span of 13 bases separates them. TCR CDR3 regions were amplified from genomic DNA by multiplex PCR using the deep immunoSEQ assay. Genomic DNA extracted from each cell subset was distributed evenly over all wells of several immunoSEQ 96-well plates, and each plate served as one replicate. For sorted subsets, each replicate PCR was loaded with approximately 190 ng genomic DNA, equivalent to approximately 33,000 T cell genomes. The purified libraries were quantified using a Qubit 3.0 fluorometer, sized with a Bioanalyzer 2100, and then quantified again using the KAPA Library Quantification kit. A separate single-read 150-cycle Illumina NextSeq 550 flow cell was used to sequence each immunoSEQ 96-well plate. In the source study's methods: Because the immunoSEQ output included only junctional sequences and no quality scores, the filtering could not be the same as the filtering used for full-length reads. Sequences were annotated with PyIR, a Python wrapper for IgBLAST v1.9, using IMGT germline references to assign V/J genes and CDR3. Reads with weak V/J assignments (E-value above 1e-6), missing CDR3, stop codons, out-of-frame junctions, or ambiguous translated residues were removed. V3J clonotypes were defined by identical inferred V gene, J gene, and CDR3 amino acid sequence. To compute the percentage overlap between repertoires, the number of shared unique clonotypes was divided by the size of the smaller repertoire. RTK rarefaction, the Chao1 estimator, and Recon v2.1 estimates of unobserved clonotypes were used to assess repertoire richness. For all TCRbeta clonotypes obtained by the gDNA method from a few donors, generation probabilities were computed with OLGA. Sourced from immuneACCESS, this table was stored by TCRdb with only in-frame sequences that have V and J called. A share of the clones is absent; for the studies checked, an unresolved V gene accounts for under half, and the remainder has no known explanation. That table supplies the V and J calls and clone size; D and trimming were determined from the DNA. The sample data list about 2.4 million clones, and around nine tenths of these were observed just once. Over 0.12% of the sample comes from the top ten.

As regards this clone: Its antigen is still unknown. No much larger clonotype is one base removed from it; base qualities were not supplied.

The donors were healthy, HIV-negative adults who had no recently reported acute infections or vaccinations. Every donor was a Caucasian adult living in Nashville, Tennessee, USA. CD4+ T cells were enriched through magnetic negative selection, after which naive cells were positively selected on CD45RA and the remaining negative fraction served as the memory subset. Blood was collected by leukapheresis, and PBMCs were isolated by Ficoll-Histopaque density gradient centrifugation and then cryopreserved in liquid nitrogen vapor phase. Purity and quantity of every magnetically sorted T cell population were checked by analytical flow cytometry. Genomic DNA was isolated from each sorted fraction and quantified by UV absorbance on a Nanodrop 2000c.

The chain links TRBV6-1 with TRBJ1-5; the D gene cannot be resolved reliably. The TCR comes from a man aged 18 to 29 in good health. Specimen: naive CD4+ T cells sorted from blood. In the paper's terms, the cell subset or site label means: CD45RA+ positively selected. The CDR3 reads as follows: CASNVVGNNQPQHF. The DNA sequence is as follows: TGTGCCAGCAACGTTGTAGGGAACAATCAGCCCCAGCATTTT.